The rows below give T cell receptor beta chains drawn from one sample of a study of cytomegalovirus exposure and HLA in healthy donors. Clones were sequenced by immunoSEQ multiplex PCR, and TCRdb holds only the in-frame ones, with some missing. This sample carries over 45,000 clones, roughly four fifths of them seen once, and the ten largest clones take 2.5%. The sequenced material came from PBMCs. These receptor sequences come from a boy younger than 18 in good health and CMV-seropositive. CDR3s include the opening cysteine and the closing phenylalanine or tryptophan.

TRBV7-2	TRBJ1-2	CASSLMGLPGGGYTF
TRBV28	TRBJ2-7	CASSLLAGGSSSYEQYF
TRBV6-5	TRBJ2-1	CASSYIQRQNEQFF
TRBV6-5	TRBJ2-6	CASSYPGTGANVLTF
TRBV27	TRBJ2-7	CASSLDRRPYEQYF
TRBV6-6	TRBJ1-1	CASSSSDRGGTEAFF
TRBV2	TRBJ1-5	CASSETGDQPQHF
TRBV18	TRBJ1-1	CASSPSTENTEAFF
TRBV27	TRBJ1-1	CASSSGGTEAFF
TRBV6-1	TRBJ2-3	CASTSGGSTDTQYF
TRBV5-4	TRBJ1-3	CASTTSGGNTIYF
TRBV4-1	TRBJ2-1	CASSQFQYSPSQRYNEQFF
TRBV11-2	TRBJ2-1	CASSSLTGGIYEQFF
TRBV2	TRBJ1-2	CASSSIDRGRRFGYTF
TRBV28	TRBJ1-1	CASSSGNVNTEAFF
TRBV9	TRBJ2-3	CASSAFGQSTDTQYF
TRBV5-1	TRBJ2-1	CASSWSGGYNEQFF
TRBV9	TRBJ2-3	CASSVRTGGPDTQYF
TRBV2	TRBJ1-1	CASSGGTANTEAFF
TRBV5-1	TRBJ2-7	CASSSEISYEQYF
TRBV7-9	TRBJ1-1	CASTNDRARAFF
TRBV5-1	TRBJ2-3	CASSLGSTGVNTDTQYF
TRBV29-1	.	CSVDGVRGSSYEQYF
TRBV9	TRBJ2-3	CASSFLGQSTDTQYF
TRBV7-9	.	CASSFSTGSTSYEQYF
TRBV6-5	TRBJ2-5	CASSHPRTGQETQYF
TRBV5-8	TRBJ2-3	CASSLIRADTQYF
TRBV5-4	TRBJ2-7	CASSRRTSRENEQYF
TRBV27	TRBJ1-6	CASTRFRRAATGKSPLHF
TRBV6-1	TRBJ1-1	CASEIYSMNTEAFF
TRBV13	TRBJ2-7	CASTRQGRSYEQYF
TRBV6-6	TRBJ2-7	CASGYSTEFYEQYF
TRBV18	TRBJ1-2	CASSPTSGESRGYTF